This T cell receptor beta chain was found in a study of cytomegalovirus exposure and HLA in healthy donors. Turning to the study itself: The 120 or so validation repertoires were reported in a later analysis to have been generated on the same platform as the roughly 670 first-cohort repertoires.

Here immunoSEQ multiplex PCR was the method, and the copy in TCRdb shows in-frame clones only, minus some. The table lists more than 50,000 clones, over 90% of them singletons. Looked up from germline, CDR1 is LNHDA and CDR2 is SQIVND (reference sequence). V was pared by 7 bases and J by 0 bases, with 8 bases of the junction left unmatched. This CDR3 contains 17 residues. The sequence was obtained from a man younger than 30 in good health and CMV-seronegative. This sequence joins TRBV19 and TRBJ2-6, with 8 bases that match TRBD1. Material: PBMCs. CDR3: CASIGTGPISGANVLTF. CDR3 in DNA: TGTGCCAGTATCGGGACAGGTCCAATCTCTGGGGCCAACGTCCTGACTTTC.